This T cell receptor (beta chain) was recovered during a study of regulatory dendritic cells for organ transplantation (dated by TCRdb to between 2016 and 2019). About the investigation overall: Sorted naive and memory CD4+ and CD8+ T cells had their TCRbeta repertoires sequenced both before and after allostimulation with either regulatory or mature dendritic cells. The paper's findings and limits, for the study overall: Among the resting subsets, the most alloreactive TCR clonotypes were found in memory CD8+ T cells. The repertoires of naive CD4+ and CD8+ T cells were highly diverse, while memory cell repertoires were less diverse, with memory CD8+ cells being the most oligoclonal. In both subjects, allostimulation led to expansion of memory CD8+ clones, though the expansion induced by regulatory dendritic cells appeared to be more limited than that induced by mature dendritic cells. Only a couple of subjects were sequenced, and the authors noted considerable between-individual heterogeneity in the alloreactive memory CD8+ T cell pool.

For this clone: This receptor's antigen is unknown. No per-base quality is available; no much larger clone lies one base away.

TCRbeta CDR3 regions were amplified by multiplexed two-step PCR using Vbeta-specific forward primers and Jbeta-specific reverse primers. Through the immunoSEQ service, TCRbeta libraries were sequenced on an Illumina instrument. The paper's data handling went like this. IMGT annotation was used to assign V, D and J genes, and synthetic CDR3 analogues were used to correct counts for multiplex PCR bias. In the immunoSEQ Analyzer, repertoire clonality was calculated as one minus the normalized Shannon entropy. Fisher's exact test with Benjamini-Hochberg false discovery rate control was used to define clonal expansion, with two-tailed P<0.01. TCRdb obtained this table from immuneACCESS and retained in-frame rearrangements with V and J assigned. These tables miss some clones; where compared with another copy, unresolved V genes account for less than half of the shortfall, and the remainder is unexplained. The DNA was the basis for D and trimming; V, J and clone size are from that table. The sample table contains around 29,000 clones; only one count was recorded for around 82% of them. Jointly, the top ten make up approximately 0.4% of the sample.

The germline V gene yields MRHNA for CDR1 and SNTAGT for CDR2. V and J are trimmed by 4 bases and 0 bases, and the gene matches miss 7 bases of the junction. Its CDR3 holds 18 amino acids, cysteine through phenylalanine. Kept here is only the CDR3 DNA, which spans 54 bases and is read in frame from base 1. FACS was used to sort naive T cells as CD45RA+ cells and memory T cells as CD45RO+ CD4+ or CD8+ cells. T cells for TCR sequencing came from two healthy control subjects. Sorted T cell subsets that were not stimulated were used as baseline controls for the mixed lymphocyte reactions. The Qiagen DNeasy Blood & Tissue Kit was used for extraction of genomic DNA.

The clonotype was recovered from a human donor in good health. Sequenced input: naive CD8+ T cells from blood. The cell subset or site label, as the study defines it: CD45RA+ naive T cells. The rearranged chain carries TRBV6-4 and TRBJ1-3, with TRBD1 identical over 12 junction bases. The DNA sequence follows: TGTGCCAGCAGTGGACCCGGGACAGGGGGCAACTCTGGAAACACCATATATTTT. Its coded protein is CASSGPGTGGNSGNTIYF.